This record looks at one T cell receptor beta chain sequence and its context. This record comes from a study of blood T cell repertoires in COVID-19. In the study overall: Spain, Italy and the United States supplied samples that represented acute and convalescent COVID-19. PBMCs, B-cell-depleted T cells, or T cells provided the cDNA or gDNA that made up the material.

The CDR3 covers 14 residues. Trimming at V came to 2 bases and at J to 6 bases, leaving 5 bases not matched to a gene. Germline values: CDR1 SGHDT, CDR2 YYEEEE. As handled by the study authors: Researchers report that nucleated cell counts were estimated from reference gene primer amplification. Generated by immunoSEQ multiplex PCR, the TCRdb table keeps only in-frame clones and is missing some. V, J and clone size reflect that table, while D and trimming were determined from the DNA. The sample shows about 66,000 clones, approximately 79% of them seen only once. The sequence derives from a man aged 55 to 70 with acute or convalescent COVID-19. Sequencing used peripheral blood. V gene TRBV5-6 combines with J gene TRBJ1-5; 7 nucleotides line up with TRBD1. The CDR3 here is CASSFSGGSQPQHF. The DNA for the CDR3 is TGTGCCAGCAGCTTTTCAGGGGGTAGTCAGCCCCAGCATTTT.